The entry that follows covers one TCR beta chain sequence. This sample stems from a study of blood T cell repertoires in COVID-19. In the study overall: Acute and convalescent COVID-19 samples came from the United States, Italy and Spain. Sample material is recorded as cDNA or gDNA derived from T cells, B-cell-depleted T cells, or PBMCs.

Authors' processing steps: Reference gene primer amplification gave nucleated cell count estimates. Using immunoSEQ multiplex PCR, the repertoire was profiled, and TCRdb retains in-frame clones only, with some absent. The V and J calls and clone size come from that table; D and trimming were worked out from the DNA. Of about 250,000 clones in the sample, about four fifths were seen once. The CDR3 has 12 residues. The germline V gene encodes CDR1 SGDLS and CDR2 YYNGEE. The V segment lost 3 bases and the J segment 5 bases; nucleotides outside the gene matches: 2. The chain carries TRBV9 and TRBJ2-7; TRBD1 matches 7 bases. Sequencing was carried out using peripheral blood. The receptor was derived from a man at least 80 years old with acute or convalescent COVID-19. The DNA of the CDR3 is TGTGCCAGCAGCGCCGACAGGGACGAGCAGTACTTC. The encoded protein is CASSADRDEQYF.